Below, 2 T cell receptor beta chains from the same sample are listed, as sequenced in a study of blood T cell repertoires in COVID-19. Some clones are missing from TCRdb's copy, which holds only in-frame ones; the method was immunoSEQ multiplex PCR. This sample yields about 330,000 clones, of which 70% to 90% are seen a single time; under 5.5% belongs to the top ten. The sample comprised PBMCs or T cells enriched from blood (not recorded which). Every receptor here comes from a woman aged 25-40 years who had recovered from COVID-19.

The chain carries TRBV6-5 and TRBJ1-2, with 9 bases matching TRBD1. The germline CDR1 and CDR2 sequences are MNHEY and SVGAGI. The J segment lost 4 bases and the V segment lost 5 bases, leaving 8 bases of the junction unmatched. The CDR3 totals 15 residues. CDR3 amino acids: CASSLSGTGIYGYTF. In DNA form, the CDR3 reads TGTGCCAGCAGTCTCAGCGGGACAGGGATCTATGGCTACACCTTC.

This rearrangement joins TRBV5-8 to TRBJ2-7; possible D gene TRBD2, 5 bases. Trimming pared 4 bases from V and 3 bases from J, leaving 11 bases between. The CDR3 runs to 13 residues. Germline assignment: CDR1 SGHTS and CDR2 YDEGEE. CDR3 nucleotides: TGTGCCAGCAGCCCAGCGGTGGGCTACGAGCAGTACTTC. Amino acids: CASSPAVGYEQYF.